A single sample is the source of the 26 T cell receptor beta chains below, sequenced in a study of T cell repertoires in cytomegalovirus infection. TCRdb ran MiXCR on the reads and lists one entry per CDR3 protein. The sample holds a few hundred thousand distinct CDR3 sequences, about a sixth seen once. Sequencing was done on a sample of CD8+ T cells from PBMCs. The origin of the receptors is a human donor in good health (CMV status not recorded). Some clones in this sample may be carry-over from other donors' samples.

This clonotype was observed a handful of times. The genes are TRBV5-5 and TRBJ1-1; D is undetermined. This CDR3 spans 15 amino acids. Germline CDR1 reads SGHKS; CDR2 reads YYEKEE (reference sequence). Trimming removed 0 bases from V and 5 bases from J, with 14 bases in between. The CDR3 DNA reads TGTGCCAGCAGCTTGGCCGGACTTGGTGGTACTGAAGCTTTCTTT. It codes for CASSLAGLGGTEAFF.

This clonotype was counted a few times. The CDR3 nucleotides read TGTGCCAGCAGTTACTTGGGTTTCAATCAGCCCCAGCATTTT. This encodes CASSYLGFNQPQHF. This rearrangement joins TRBV6-6 to TRBJ1-5; no firm D call. Germline CDR1 and CDR2: MNHNY and SVGAGI (reference sequence). V was trimmed by 1 base and J by 3 bases, leaving 7 bases between them. The CDR3 consists of 14 residues.

The chain combines TRBV7-9 with TRBJ1-1; 11 nucleotides align to TRBD1. From germline, CDR1 is SEHNR and CDR2 FQNEAQ (reference sequence). Trimming removed 2 bases from V and 4 bases from J; junction bases left unmatched: 6. The CDR3 contains 16 residues. The CDR3: CASSLSGDRGVTEAFF. The CDR3 coding sequence is TGTGCCAGCAGCTTATCCGGGGACAGGGGGGTCACTGAAGCTTTCTTT.

This chain links TRBV29-1 with TRBJ2-2; possibly TRBD1 for D (5 bases). Trimming shortened V by 5 bases and J by 5 bases, and 15 bases separated the two germline ends. Germline lookup yields CDR1 SQVTM and CDR2 ANQGSEA. The CDR3 contains 14 residues. As DNA, the CDR3 is TGCAGCGTTCCGGACACCTCTCGGACCGGGGAGCTGTTTTTT. It is translated as CSVPDTSRTGELFF.

In its sample, this clonotype was seen many times. The V gene is TRBV7-8, the J gene TRBJ2-3, with 8 positions matching TRBD2. The junction had 6 bases not matched to a gene; V was cut back by 5 bases and J by 2 bases. The CDR3 extends over 15 amino acids. Germline V gene lookup returns CDR1 SGHVS and CDR2 FQNEAQ. CDR3 DNA sequence: TGTGCCAGCAGCCTCCGGGGGGGGGCCACAGATACGCAGTATTTT. This translates into CASSLRGGATDTQYF. Filled out from reference TRBV7-8 and TRBJ2-3, the complete variable domain reads GAGVSQSPRYKVAKRGQDVALRCDPISGHVSLFWYQQALGQGPEFLTYFQNEAQLDKSGLPSDRFFAERPEGSVSTLKIQRTQQEDSAVYLCASSLRGGATDTQYFGPGTRLTVL.

This clonotype was counted ten times or more. The J gene is TRBJ2-3, the V gene TRBV12-3 or TRBV12-4; D gene unclear. The CDR3 is made up of 14 amino acids. With 0 bases removed from V and 3 bases from J, the gap between germline ends came to 7 bases. The CDR3 reads CASSLAGKTDTQYF. DNA of the CDR3: TGTGCCAGCAGTTTAGCGGGGAAAACAGATACGCAGTATTTT.

This chain joins TRBV29-1 and TRBJ1-2, with 8 bases lining up with TRBD1. CDR1 SQVTM and CDR2 ANQGSEA come from the germline V gene. V dropped 0 bases and J dropped 3; count of bases not matched to a gene: 9. The CDR3 has 16 residues. The CDR3: CSVEDEDREVDYGYTF. DNA for the CDR3: TGCAGCGTTGAAGATGAGGACAGGGAAGTCGACTATGGCTACACCTTC.

At least ten counts were recorded for this clonotype. The chain has TRBV4-1 and TRBJ2-7; no clear D gene. The CDR3 is 15 amino acids. Germline V gene sequence: CDR1 MGHRA, CDR2 YSYEKL. V shed 2 bases and J shed 1 base, with 12 bases lying between them. Here the CDR3 DNA reads TGCGCCAGCAGCCAAAGACTGGACCTATCCTACGAGCAGTACTTC. Residues: CASSQRLDLSYEQYF.

This chain uses TRBV2 with TRBJ2-7; TRBD1 aligns across 7 bases. This CDR3 is built from 15 residues. Germline CDR1 and CDR2: SNHLY and FYNNEI. J lost 3 bases, V lost 2 bases, and 7 bases had no gene match. In DNA form, the CDR3 reads TGTGCCAGCAGTGAAACAGGGGAAATTTACTACGAGCAGTACTTC. As protein: CASSETGEIYYEQYF.

The rearrangement joins TRBV28 to TRBJ2-5, with a tentative D call TRBD2 (6 bases). V was cut by 6 bases and J by 3 bases, with 14 bases left in between. CDR3 size: 14 residues. The germline V gene has CDR1 MDHEN and CDR2 SYDVKM. The CDR3 bases are TGTGCCAGCAGGCGGGGACTTTTAGAAGAGACCCAGTACTTC. It specifies CASRRGLLEETQYF.

The CDR3 region has the DNA TGTGCCAGTAGTATGTCGCAGAACACCGGGGAGCTGTTTTTT. It codes for CASSMSQNTGELFF. J is TRBJ2-2 and V is TRBV19; D not resolved. The CDR3 is made up of 14 amino acids. The germline CDR1 and CDR2 sequences are LNHDA and SQIVND (reference sequence). The V end lost 3 bases, the J end lost 1 base, and 6 bases lay between the germline ends.

This clonotype showed up just a few times. The rearrangement links TRBV29-1 to TRBJ1-2, with D unclear. V gave up 1 base and J gave up 7 bases, with 10 bases separating them. The length of the CDR3 is 12 residues. Germline V gene sequence: CDR1 SQVTM, CDR2 ANQGSEA. CDR3 in DNA: TGCAGCGTTGAAGCAGGAATGATTGGCTACACCTTC. Encoded protein: CSVEAGMIGYTF.

In this sample, this clonotype turned up many times. The rearrangement uses TRBV7-9 and TRBJ1-2; no firm D call. CDR1 SEHNR and CDR2 FQNEAQ come from the germline V gene (reference sequence). The CDR3 covers 15 residues. The V end lost 1 base, the J end lost 5 bases, and 14 bases lay between the germline ends. The CDR3 region has the DNA TGTGCCAGCAGCTTAGGCCCAGGTTTGGCTTATGGCTACACCTTC. Translating it yields CASSLGPGLAYGYTF.

This clonotype was recorded many times. The V and J genes are TRBV19 and TRBJ2-1; D might be TRBD1 (5 bases). CDR3 length equals 15 residues. The germline CDR1 and CDR2 sequences are LNHDA and SQIVND (reference sequence). V was shortened by 4 bases and J by 0 bases, with 10 bases between the two germline ends. The CDR3 nucleotides read TGTGCCAGTAGTAGACAGTTGAGCTCCTACAATGAGCAGTTCTTC. This gives the protein CASSRQLSSYNEQFF.

There are a few counts of this clonotype. The chain is built from TRBV12-3 or TRBV12-4 and TRBJ2-7; D gene uncertain. The CDR3 has 14 amino acids. V lost 5 bases and J 7 bases, leaving 18 bases between the germline ends. The CDR3 sequence is CASSLPGSVGEQYF. The CDR3 nucleotides are TGTGCCAGCAGTCTACCCGGATCCGTAGGGGAGCAGTACTTC.

This chain joins TRBV20-1 and TRBJ1-2; D may be TRBD1 (6 bases). V was trimmed by 5 bases and J by 0 bases, leaving 10 bases between them. The CDR3 covers 13 residues. Germline V lookup: CDR1 DFQATT, CDR2 SNEGSKA (reference sequence). The CDR3 reads CSASRTANYGYTF. CDR3 in DNA: TGCAGTGCTTCCCGGACAGCTAACTATGGCTACACCTTC.

The V call is TRBV2, the J call TRBJ2-7; perhaps TRBD2 as D (5 bases). The CDR3 is made up of 15 amino acids. V lost 2 bases and J lost 0, with 11 bases in between. Germline loops: CDR1 SNHLY, CDR2 FYNNEI. The CDR3 DNA follows: TGTGCCAGCAGTGAACGCCCGGGGTACTCCTACGAGCAGTACTTC. Its translation: CASSERPGYSYEQYF.

The V call is TRBV27, the J call TRBJ2-3; possible D gene TRBD2, 5 bases. The length of the CDR3 is 14 residues. Trimming left V 6 bases short and J 2 bases short, with 12 bases between. Germline CDR1 is MNHEY and CDR2 is SMNVEV (reference sequence). The CDR3 spells CASRTGSYTDTQYF. CDR3 in DNA: TGTGCCAGCAGAACGGGGTCTTACACAGATACGCAGTATTTT.

The CDR3 DNA follows: TGTGCCAGCAGTTATCTAAGCGGGGGGCCCTACAATGAGCAGTTCTTC. Translated: CASSYLSGGPYNEQFF. This chain uses TRBV6-2 or TRBV6-3 with TRBJ2-1; TRBD2 matches 9 bases. Germline lookup yields CDR1 MNHEY and CDR2 SVGEGT. The CDR3 totals 16 residues. Germline trimming cut 3 bases from V and 2 bases from J; bases unmatched to any gene: 5.

The rearrangement uses TRBV20-1 and TRBJ2-3; TRBD2 matches 14 bases. The CDR3 runs to 16 residues. From germline, CDR1 is DFQATT and CDR2 SNEGSKA (reference sequence). Trimming cost V 3 bases and J 2 bases; bases outside gene matches: 4. DNA for the CDR3: TGCAGTGCTAGGGGACTAGCGGGGGCCACCACAGATACGCAGTATTTT. Protein: CSARGLAGATTDTQYF.

The chain links TRBV11-2 to TRBJ2-7; D may be TRBD1 (6 bases). The CDR3 extends over 15 amino acids. V lost 8 bases and J 2 bases, leaving 19 bases between the germline ends. Germline CDR1 SGHAT, CDR2 FQNNGV. The CDR3 DNA follows: TGTGCCAGCGGACGACCCGGACAGCCTACCTACGAGCAGTACTTC. Protein product: CASGRPGQPTYEQYF.

This rearrangement joins TRBV20-1 to TRBJ2-1; possibly TRBD1 for D (7 bases). The CDR3 spans 15 residues. The V end lost 0 bases, the J end lost 2 bases, and 11 bases lay between the germline ends. CDR1 DFQATT and CDR2 SNEGSKA come from the germline V gene (reference sequence). This chain's CDR3 is CSARDQGEAYNEQFF. CDR3 DNA sequence: TGCAGTGCTAGAGATCAGGGGGAGGCCTACAATGAGCAGTTCTTC.

There are many counts of this clonotype. The CDR3 loop reads CASSRGLAGNTGELFF. The DNA of the CDR3 is TGTGCCAGCAGCCGGGGACTAGCGGGGAACACCGGGGAGCTGTTTTTT. The chain employs TRBV7-6 and TRBJ2-2, with TRBD2 identical over 12 bases. Looked up from germline, CDR1 is SGHVS and CDR2 is FNYEAQ. The CDR3 loop spans 16 amino acids. V lost 5 bases and J lost 1; bases outside the gene matches: 2. Full variable domain (rest looked up from reference TRBV7-6 and TRBJ2-2): GAGVSQSPRYKVTKRGQDVALRCDPISGHVSLYWYRQALGQGPEFLTYFNYEAQQDKSGLPNDRFSAERPEGSISTLTIQRTEQRDSAMYRCASSRGLAGNTGELFFGEGSRLTVL.

J is TRBJ2-1 and V is TRBV18; TRBD1 aligns across 11 bases. V was pared by 3 bases and J by 6 bases, with 4 bases of the junction left unmatched. In germline, CDR1 is KGHSH, CDR2 LQKENI. This CDR3 region has 15 residues. CDR3 DNA: TGTGCCAGCTCACCGAGGGACAGGGGGGTCAATGAGCAGTTCTTC. Translated, it gives CASSPRDRGVNEQFF.

The chain couples TRBV5-6 to TRBJ2-2, with 9 bases that match TRBD1. The CDR3 runs 17 residues. Germline trimming cut 2 bases from V and 4 bases from J; bases unmatched to any gene: 9. Germline CDR1 is SGHDT and CDR2 is YYEEEE. CDR3 residues: CASSFLSGQGFTGELFF. CDR3 DNA: TGTGCCAGCAGCTTCCTTTCGGGACAGGGCTTCACCGGGGAGCTGTTTTTT.

This clonotype was detected many times. V is TRBV14 and J is TRBJ1-1; D not certain. CDR1 SGHDN and CDR2 FVKESK come from the germline V gene. The V end lost 2 bases, the J end lost 1 base, and 5 bases lay between the germline ends. The CDR3 sequence is 13 residues long. In nucleotides, the CDR3 is TGTGCCAGCAGCCAAACTCCGAACACTGAAGCTTTCTTT. Translated, it gives CASSQTPNTEAFF.